This TCR beta chain is drawn from a study of human T cells and chemical hapten exposure. Stated time point: patch test 1, 2 weeks after DPC sensitization. The sample's treatment: therapeutic diphenylcyclopropenone sensitization with weekly scalp DPC. Extraction of total RNA was performed on unfractionated whole blood. This clonotype was observed a few times. V shed 0 bases and J 1 base; nucleotides not matched to a gene: 5. This CDR3 is 16 amino acids long. CDR1 is SEHNR, CDR2 FQNEAQ, per germline (reference sequence). TCRdb reprocessed the RACE reads with MiXCR, giving one entry per CDR3 protein. The sample lists some 52,000 distinct CDR3 sequences, approximately 11% occurring once.

This material consisted of whole blood, taken in connection with sensitization to the hapten diphenylcyclopropenone (DPC). The TCR was taken from a woman between 40 and 55 years old with alopecia areata. Some clones in this sample may be carry-over from other donors' samples. This rearrangement joins TRBV7-9 to TRBJ2-7; the match to TRBD1 covers 8 bases. Here the CDR3 reads CASSLAQGVGSYEQYF. The DNA of the CDR3 is TGTGCCAGCAGCTTAGCACAGGGGGTCGGATCCTACGAGCAGTACTTC.